The T cell receptor (beta chain) under discussion was sequenced for a study of control samples from healthy donors and cancer patients. Profiling relied on immunoSEQ multiplex PCR, and the TCRdb table lists in-frame clones only, not all of them. This table has approximately 160,000 clones, around 92% appearing once. The CDR3 covers 14 residues. Between the trimmed V and J ends, which lost 7 bases and 3 bases, there was a span of 14 bases. Per germline, CDR1 ENHRY and CDR2 SYGVKD. The sequenced material came from blood. This sequence joins TRBV10-3 and TRBJ2-3, with no clear D. The sequence was obtained from a woman between 35 and 50 years old in good health. The CDR3 coding sequence is TGTGCCATCAATCCTTCCCAGGTGACAGATACGCAGTATTTT. Encoded protein: CAINPSQVTDTQYF.